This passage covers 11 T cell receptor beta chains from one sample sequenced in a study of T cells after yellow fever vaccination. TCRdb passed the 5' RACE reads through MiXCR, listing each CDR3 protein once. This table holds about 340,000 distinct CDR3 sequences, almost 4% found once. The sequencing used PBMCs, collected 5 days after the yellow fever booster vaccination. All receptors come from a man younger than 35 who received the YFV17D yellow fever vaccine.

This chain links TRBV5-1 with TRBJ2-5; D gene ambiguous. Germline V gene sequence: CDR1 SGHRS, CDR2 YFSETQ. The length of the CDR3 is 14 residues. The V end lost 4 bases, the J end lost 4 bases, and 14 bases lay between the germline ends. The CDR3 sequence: CASSPLERRETQYF. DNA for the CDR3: TGCGCCAGCAGCCCTTTAGAGCGCCGAGAGACCCAGTACTTC.

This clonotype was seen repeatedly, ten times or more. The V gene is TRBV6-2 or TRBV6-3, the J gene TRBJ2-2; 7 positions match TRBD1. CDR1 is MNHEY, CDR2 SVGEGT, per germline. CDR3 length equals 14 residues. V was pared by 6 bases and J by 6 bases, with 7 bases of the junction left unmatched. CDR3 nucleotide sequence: TGTGCCAGCAGGAGGACAGGAAGGGCCGGGGAGCTGTTTTTT. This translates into CASRRTGRAGELFF.

Here the CDR3 DNA reads TGTGCCAGCAGCGATAGGACTAAGAACACCGGGGAGCTGTTTTTT. The encoded protein is CASSDRTKNTGELFF. This chain uses TRBV3-1 with TRBJ2-2; D is perhaps TRBD2 (6 bases). V lost 5 bases and J lost 1, with 11 bases in between. This CDR3 has 15 amino acids. Germline-derived CDR1 and CDR2 are LGHDT and YNNKEL (reference sequence).

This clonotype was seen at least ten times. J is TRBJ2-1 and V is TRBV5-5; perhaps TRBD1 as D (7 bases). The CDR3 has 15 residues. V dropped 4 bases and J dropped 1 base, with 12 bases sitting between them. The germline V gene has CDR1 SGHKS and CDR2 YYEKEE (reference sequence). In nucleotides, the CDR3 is TGTGCCAGCAGCCGCGGGGACAGTTCCTACAATGAGCAGTTCTTC. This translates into CASSRGDSSYNEQFF.

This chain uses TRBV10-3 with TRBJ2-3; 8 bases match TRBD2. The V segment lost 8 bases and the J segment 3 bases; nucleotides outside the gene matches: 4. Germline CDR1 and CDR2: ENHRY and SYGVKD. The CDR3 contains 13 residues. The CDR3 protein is CAIRGGETDTQYF. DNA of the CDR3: TGTGCCATCCGGGGGGGGGAAACAGATACGCAGTATTTT.

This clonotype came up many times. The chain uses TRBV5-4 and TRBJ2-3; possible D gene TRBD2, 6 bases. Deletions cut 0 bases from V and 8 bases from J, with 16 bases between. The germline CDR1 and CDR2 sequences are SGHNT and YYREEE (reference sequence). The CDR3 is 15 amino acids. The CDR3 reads CASSLESGGFVTQYF. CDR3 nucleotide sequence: TGTGCCAGCAGCTTGGAGTCCGGGGGATTCGTTACGCAGTATTTT.

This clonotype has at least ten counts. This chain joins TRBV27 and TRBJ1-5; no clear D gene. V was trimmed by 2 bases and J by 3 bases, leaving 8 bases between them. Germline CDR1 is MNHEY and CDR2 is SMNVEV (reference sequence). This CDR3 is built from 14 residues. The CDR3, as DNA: TGTGCCAGCAGTTTAACCAGGCTCAATCAGCCCCAGCATTTT. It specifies CASSLTRLNQPQHF.

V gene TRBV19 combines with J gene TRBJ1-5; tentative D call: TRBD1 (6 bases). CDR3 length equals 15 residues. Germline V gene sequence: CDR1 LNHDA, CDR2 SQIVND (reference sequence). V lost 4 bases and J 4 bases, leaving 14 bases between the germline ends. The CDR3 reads CASSKGQGRNQPQHF. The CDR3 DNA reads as TGTGCCAGTAGTAAAGGCCAGGGGAGGAATCAGCCCCAGCATTTT.

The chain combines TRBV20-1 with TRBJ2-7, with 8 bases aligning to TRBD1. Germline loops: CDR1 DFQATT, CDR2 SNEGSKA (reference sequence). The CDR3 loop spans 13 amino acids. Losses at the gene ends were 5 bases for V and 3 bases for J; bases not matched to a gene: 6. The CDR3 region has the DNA TGCAGTGCTCACAGGGGGAGTATCTACGAGCAGTACTTC. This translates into CSAHRGSIYEQYF.

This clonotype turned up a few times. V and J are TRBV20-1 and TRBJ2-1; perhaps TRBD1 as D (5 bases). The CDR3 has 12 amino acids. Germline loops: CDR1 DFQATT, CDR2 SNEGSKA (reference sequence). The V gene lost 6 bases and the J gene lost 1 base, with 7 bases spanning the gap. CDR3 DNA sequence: TGCAGTGCAGGGGCTTCCTACAATGAGCAGTTCTTC. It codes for CSAGASYNEQFF.

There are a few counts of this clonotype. The CDR3 protein is CASSSGRLDTGELFF. The CDR3 nucleotides read TGTGCCAGCAGTTCAGGACGCTTGGACACCGGGGAGCTGTTTTTT. V gene TRBV12-3 or TRBV12-4 combines with J gene TRBJ2-2, with D unclear. The CDR3 covers 15 residues. Trimming pared 4 bases from V and 3 bases from J, leaving 12 bases between.